This TCR beta chain was profiled in a study of PD-1 blockade in classical Hodgkin lymphoma. Sequencing used immunoSEQ multiplex PCR; TCRdb keeps in-frame clones, though not all of them. Of 25,000 or so clones listed, around 64% are singletons. All patients experienced relapse after autologous stem cell transplantation, and brentuximab vedotin exposure was variable. As concerns this clone: Its target is unknown.

Study-wide points: Significant TCR diversity gains by C4D1 occurred in CD4+ but not CD8+ cells. Newly diagnosed patients reportedly had lower baseline TCR diversity than healthy donors. Before treatment, complete responders showed about the same diversity as newly diagnosed patients.

The CDR3 runs to 13 residues. Deletions cut 4 bases from V and 6 bases from J, with 9 bases between. Germline assignment: CDR1 ENHRY and CDR2 SYGVKD. The specimen comprised peripheral blood mononuclear cells (PBMCs), sampled before the second cycle of nivolumab. This chain joins TRBV10-3 and TRBJ2-2; D is unresolved. The sequence was obtained from a human donor with classical Hodgkin lymphoma. In DNA, the CDR3 is TGTGCCATCAGTGCCCCGAAGGCCGGGGAGCTGTTTTTT. Translated, it gives CAISAPKAGELFF.